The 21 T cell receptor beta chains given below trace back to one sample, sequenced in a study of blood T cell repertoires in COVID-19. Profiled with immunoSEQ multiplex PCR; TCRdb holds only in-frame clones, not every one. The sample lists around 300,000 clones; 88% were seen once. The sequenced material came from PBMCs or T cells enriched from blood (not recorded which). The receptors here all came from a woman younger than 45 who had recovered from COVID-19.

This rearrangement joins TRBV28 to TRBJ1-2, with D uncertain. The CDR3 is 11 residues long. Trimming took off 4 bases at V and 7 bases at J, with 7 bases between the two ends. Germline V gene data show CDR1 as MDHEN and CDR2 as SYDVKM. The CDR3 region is CASSYEAGYTF. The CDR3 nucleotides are TGTGCCAGCAGTTATGAGGCTGGCTACACCTTC.

CDR3: CAWSVPRPTWTEAFF. In DNA, the CDR3 is TGTGCCTGGAGTGTACCCCGCCCAACATGGACTGAAGCTTTCTTT. This chain uses TRBV30 with TRBJ1-1, with D unresolved. The CDR3 runs 15 residues. The V end was cut by 0 bases, the J end by 5 bases, with 16 bases between. Germline V gene data show CDR1 as GTSNPN and CDR2 as SVGIG (reference sequence).

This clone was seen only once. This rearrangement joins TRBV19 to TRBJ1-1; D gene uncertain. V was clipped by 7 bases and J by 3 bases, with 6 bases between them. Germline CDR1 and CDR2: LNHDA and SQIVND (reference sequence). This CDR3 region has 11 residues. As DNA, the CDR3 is TGTGCCAGTATTCAGTACACTGAAGCTTTCTTT. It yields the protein CASIQYTEAFF.

The CDR3 loop reads CASSRKARGLSSYNSPLHF. The CDR3 region has the DNA TGTGCCAGCAGCCGAAAGGCCAGGGGGCTGAGCTCCTATAATTCACCCCTCCACTTT. The rearrangement uses TRBV6-6 and TRBJ1-6; 8 nucleotides match TRBD1. The CDR3 has 19 amino acids. Germline-derived CDR1 and CDR2 are MNHNY and SVGAGI (reference sequence). V dropped 6 bases and J dropped 0; count of bases not matched to a gene: 13.

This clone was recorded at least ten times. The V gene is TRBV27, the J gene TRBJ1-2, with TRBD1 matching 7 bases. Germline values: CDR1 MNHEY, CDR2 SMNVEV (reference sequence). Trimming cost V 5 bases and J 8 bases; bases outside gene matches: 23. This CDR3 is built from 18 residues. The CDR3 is CASSPKGQLRWGWQGYTF. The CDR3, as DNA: TGTGCCAGCAGTCCAAAGGGACAGCTAAGATGGGGATGGCAGGGCTACACCTTC.

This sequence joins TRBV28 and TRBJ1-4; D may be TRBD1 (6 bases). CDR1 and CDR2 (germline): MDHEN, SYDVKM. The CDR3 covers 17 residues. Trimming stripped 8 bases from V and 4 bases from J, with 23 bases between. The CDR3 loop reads CASVPRYVDRINEKLFF. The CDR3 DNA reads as TGTGCCAGCGTTCCTCGATATGTTGACAGGATTAATGAAAAACTGTTTTTT.

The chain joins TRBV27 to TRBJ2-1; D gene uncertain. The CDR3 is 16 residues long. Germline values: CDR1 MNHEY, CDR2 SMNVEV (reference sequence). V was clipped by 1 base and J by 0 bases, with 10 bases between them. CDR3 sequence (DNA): TGTGCCAGCAGTTTATTTGTGATGAGCTCCTACAATGAGCAGTTCTTC. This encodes CASSLFVMSSYNEQFF.

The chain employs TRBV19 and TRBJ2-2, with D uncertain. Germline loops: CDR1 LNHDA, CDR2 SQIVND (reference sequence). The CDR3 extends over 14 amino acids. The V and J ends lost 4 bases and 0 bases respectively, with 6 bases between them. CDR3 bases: TGTGCCAGTAGTACCCACTCGAACACCGGGGAGCTGTTTTTT. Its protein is CASSTHSNTGELFF.

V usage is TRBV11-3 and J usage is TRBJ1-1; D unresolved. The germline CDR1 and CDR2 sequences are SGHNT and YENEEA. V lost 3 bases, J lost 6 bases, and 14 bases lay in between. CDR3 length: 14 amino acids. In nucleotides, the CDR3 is TGTGCCAGCAGCTTCGGACTCTCTCCGGCTGAAGCTTTCTTT. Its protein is CASSFGLSPAEAFF. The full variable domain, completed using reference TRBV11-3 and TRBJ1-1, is EAGVVQSPRYKIIEKKQPVAFWCNPISGHNTLYWYLQNLGQGPELLIRYENEEAVDDSQLPKDRFSAERLKGVDSTLKIQPAELGDSAVYLCASSFGLSPAEAFFGQGTRLTVV.

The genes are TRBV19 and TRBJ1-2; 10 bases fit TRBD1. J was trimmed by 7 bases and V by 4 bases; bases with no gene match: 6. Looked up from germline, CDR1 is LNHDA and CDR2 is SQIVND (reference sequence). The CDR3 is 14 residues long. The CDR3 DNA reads TGTGCCAGTAGTACCGACAGGGGGCTCCGTGGCTACACCTTC. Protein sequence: CASSTDRGLRGYTF.

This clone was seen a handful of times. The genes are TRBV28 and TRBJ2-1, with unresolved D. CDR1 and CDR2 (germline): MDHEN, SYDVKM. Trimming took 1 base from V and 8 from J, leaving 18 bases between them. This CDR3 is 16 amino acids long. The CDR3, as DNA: TGTGCCAGCAGTTTATATAGTAGCAAGATCGTCGATGAGCAGTTCTTC. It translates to CASSLYSSKIVDEQFF.

The CDR3 sequence: CASSFSGRGLYEQYF. The CDR3 DNA sequence: TGTGCCAGCAGCTTCTCGGGGAGGGGACTGTACGAGCAGTACTTC. The chain has TRBV7-3 and TRBJ2-7; 7 bases are a match to TRBD2. V gave up 3 bases and J gave up 4 bases; unmatched junction bases: 9. The CDR3 is 15 amino acids. Per the germline V gene, CDR1 is SGHTA and CDR2 is FQGTGA.

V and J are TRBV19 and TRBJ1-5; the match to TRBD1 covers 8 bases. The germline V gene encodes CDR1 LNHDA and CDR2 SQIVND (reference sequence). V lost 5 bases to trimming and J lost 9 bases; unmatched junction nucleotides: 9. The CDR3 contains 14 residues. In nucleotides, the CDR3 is TGTGCCAGTAGTGAACAACAGGGGGAACGGCCCCAGCATTTT. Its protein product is CASSEQQGERPQHF.

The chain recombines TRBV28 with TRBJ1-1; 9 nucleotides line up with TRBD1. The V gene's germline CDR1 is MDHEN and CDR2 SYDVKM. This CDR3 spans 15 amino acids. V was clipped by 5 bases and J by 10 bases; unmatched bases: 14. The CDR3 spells CASSPSYADRGGAFF. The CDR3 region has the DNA TGTGCCAGCAGTCCCTCATATGCGGACAGGGGTGGAGCTTTCTTT.

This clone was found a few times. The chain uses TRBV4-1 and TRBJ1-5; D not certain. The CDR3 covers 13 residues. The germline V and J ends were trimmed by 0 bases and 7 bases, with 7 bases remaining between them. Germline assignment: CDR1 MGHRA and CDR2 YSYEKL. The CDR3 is CASSQDPEQPQHF. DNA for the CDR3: TGCGCCAGCAGCCAAGACCCGGAGCAGCCCCAGCATTTT.

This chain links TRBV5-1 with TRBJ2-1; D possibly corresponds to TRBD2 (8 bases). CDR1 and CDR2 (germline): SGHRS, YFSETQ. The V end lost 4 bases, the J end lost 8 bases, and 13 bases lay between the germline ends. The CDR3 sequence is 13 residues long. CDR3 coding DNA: TGCGCCAGCAGCCGGGAGGGGGCGGATGAGCAGTTCTTC. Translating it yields CASSREGADEQFF. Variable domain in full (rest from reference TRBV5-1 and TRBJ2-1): KAGVTQTPRYLIKTRGQQVTLSCSPISGHRSVSWYQQTPGQGLQFLFEYFSETQRNKGNFPGRFSGRQFSNSRSEMNVSTLELGDSALYLCASSREGADEQFFGPGTRLTVL.

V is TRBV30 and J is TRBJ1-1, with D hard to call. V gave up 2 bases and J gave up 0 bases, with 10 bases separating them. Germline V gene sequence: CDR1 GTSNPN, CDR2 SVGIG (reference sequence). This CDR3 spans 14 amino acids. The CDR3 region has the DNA TGTGCCTGGAGTAGTGGTCGGTTGAACACTGAAGCTTTCTTT. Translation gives CAWSSGRLNTEAFF.

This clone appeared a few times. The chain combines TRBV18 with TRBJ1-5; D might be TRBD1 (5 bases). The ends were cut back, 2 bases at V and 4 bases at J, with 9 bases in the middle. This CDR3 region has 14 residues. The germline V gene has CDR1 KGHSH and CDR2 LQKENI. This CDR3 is CASSPAGSNQPQHF. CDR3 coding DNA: TGTGCCAGCTCACCAGCAGGGTCGAATCAGCCCCAGCATTTT.

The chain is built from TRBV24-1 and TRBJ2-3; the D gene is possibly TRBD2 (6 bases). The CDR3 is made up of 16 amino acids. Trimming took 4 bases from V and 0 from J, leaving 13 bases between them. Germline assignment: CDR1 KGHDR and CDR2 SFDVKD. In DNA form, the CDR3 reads TGTGCCACCAGTGACCCGGGGACTTCTAGCACAGATACGCAGTATTTT. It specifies CATSDPGTSSTDTQYF.

Here the CDR3 DNA reads TGTGCCAGCAGGGGGCTTATAGGGTACTATGGCTACACCTTC. Protein product: CASRGLIGYYGYTF. V and J are TRBV3-1 (or the pseudogene TRBV3-2) and TRBJ1-2; TRBD1 is a possible D gene (5 bases). The CDR3 totals 14 residues. Germline CDR1 reads LGHDT; CDR2 reads YNNKEL (reference sequence). Trimming took 6 bases from V and 3 from J, leaving 14 bases between them.

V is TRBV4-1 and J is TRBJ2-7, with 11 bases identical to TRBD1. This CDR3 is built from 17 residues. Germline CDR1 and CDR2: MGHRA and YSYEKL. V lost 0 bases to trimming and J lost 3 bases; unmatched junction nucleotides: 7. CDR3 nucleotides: TGCGCCAGCAGCCAAGATGGGACAGGGGGATTGGGCTACGAGCAGTACTTC. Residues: CASSQDGTGGLGYEQYF.